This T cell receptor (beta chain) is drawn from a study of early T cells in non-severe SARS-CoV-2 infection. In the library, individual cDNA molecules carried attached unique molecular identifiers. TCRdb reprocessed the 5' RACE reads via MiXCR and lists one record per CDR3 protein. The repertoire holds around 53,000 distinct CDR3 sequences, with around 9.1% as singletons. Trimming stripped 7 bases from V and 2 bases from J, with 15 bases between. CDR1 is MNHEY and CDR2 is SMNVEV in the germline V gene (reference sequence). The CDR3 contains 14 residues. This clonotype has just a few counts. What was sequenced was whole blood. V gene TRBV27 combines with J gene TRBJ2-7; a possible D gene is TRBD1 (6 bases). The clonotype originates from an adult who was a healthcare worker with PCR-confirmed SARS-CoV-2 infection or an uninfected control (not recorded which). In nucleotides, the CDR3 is TGTGCCAGCAAATTGGGGGCGAGGGCCTACGAGCAGTACTTC. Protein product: CASKLGARAYEQYF.